There are many counts of the clone carrying this T cell receptor beta chain. Its target is not known. Trimming stripped 4 bases from V and 6 bases from J, with 14 bases between. The CDR3 is made up of 13 amino acids. The V gene's germline CDR1 is SQVTM and CDR2 ANQGSEA. This sample was taken from a study of spatial heterogeneity in lung cancer. Study in general: Counts of TCR transcripts in tumor regions tracked strongly with a T cell module score that came from matched bulk RNA-seq.

Regarding the study as a whole: One measure, the expanded intratumoral alpha and beta TCR count, tracked tumor mutation counts.

TCRdb reprocessed the 5' RACE reads via MiXCR and lists one record per CDR3 protein. Of some 2,100 distinct CDR3 sequences in the sample, under 10% were seen once. Time point denoted: sample taken at primary tumor resection. Samples came from about 72 TRACERx patients with untreated early-stage lung cancer. Tumor, nontumor lung or frozen PBMC supplied whole RNA, sequenced without sorting. The sequence was obtained from a male donor with early-stage non-small cell lung cancer. V is TRBV29-1 and J is TRBJ2-3; D is unresolved. The sample was lung tumor tissue, taken at surgery. The CDR3: CSVGDTSTDTQYF. CDR3 in DNA: TGCAGCGTTGGTGACACGTCCACGGATACGCAGTATTTT.